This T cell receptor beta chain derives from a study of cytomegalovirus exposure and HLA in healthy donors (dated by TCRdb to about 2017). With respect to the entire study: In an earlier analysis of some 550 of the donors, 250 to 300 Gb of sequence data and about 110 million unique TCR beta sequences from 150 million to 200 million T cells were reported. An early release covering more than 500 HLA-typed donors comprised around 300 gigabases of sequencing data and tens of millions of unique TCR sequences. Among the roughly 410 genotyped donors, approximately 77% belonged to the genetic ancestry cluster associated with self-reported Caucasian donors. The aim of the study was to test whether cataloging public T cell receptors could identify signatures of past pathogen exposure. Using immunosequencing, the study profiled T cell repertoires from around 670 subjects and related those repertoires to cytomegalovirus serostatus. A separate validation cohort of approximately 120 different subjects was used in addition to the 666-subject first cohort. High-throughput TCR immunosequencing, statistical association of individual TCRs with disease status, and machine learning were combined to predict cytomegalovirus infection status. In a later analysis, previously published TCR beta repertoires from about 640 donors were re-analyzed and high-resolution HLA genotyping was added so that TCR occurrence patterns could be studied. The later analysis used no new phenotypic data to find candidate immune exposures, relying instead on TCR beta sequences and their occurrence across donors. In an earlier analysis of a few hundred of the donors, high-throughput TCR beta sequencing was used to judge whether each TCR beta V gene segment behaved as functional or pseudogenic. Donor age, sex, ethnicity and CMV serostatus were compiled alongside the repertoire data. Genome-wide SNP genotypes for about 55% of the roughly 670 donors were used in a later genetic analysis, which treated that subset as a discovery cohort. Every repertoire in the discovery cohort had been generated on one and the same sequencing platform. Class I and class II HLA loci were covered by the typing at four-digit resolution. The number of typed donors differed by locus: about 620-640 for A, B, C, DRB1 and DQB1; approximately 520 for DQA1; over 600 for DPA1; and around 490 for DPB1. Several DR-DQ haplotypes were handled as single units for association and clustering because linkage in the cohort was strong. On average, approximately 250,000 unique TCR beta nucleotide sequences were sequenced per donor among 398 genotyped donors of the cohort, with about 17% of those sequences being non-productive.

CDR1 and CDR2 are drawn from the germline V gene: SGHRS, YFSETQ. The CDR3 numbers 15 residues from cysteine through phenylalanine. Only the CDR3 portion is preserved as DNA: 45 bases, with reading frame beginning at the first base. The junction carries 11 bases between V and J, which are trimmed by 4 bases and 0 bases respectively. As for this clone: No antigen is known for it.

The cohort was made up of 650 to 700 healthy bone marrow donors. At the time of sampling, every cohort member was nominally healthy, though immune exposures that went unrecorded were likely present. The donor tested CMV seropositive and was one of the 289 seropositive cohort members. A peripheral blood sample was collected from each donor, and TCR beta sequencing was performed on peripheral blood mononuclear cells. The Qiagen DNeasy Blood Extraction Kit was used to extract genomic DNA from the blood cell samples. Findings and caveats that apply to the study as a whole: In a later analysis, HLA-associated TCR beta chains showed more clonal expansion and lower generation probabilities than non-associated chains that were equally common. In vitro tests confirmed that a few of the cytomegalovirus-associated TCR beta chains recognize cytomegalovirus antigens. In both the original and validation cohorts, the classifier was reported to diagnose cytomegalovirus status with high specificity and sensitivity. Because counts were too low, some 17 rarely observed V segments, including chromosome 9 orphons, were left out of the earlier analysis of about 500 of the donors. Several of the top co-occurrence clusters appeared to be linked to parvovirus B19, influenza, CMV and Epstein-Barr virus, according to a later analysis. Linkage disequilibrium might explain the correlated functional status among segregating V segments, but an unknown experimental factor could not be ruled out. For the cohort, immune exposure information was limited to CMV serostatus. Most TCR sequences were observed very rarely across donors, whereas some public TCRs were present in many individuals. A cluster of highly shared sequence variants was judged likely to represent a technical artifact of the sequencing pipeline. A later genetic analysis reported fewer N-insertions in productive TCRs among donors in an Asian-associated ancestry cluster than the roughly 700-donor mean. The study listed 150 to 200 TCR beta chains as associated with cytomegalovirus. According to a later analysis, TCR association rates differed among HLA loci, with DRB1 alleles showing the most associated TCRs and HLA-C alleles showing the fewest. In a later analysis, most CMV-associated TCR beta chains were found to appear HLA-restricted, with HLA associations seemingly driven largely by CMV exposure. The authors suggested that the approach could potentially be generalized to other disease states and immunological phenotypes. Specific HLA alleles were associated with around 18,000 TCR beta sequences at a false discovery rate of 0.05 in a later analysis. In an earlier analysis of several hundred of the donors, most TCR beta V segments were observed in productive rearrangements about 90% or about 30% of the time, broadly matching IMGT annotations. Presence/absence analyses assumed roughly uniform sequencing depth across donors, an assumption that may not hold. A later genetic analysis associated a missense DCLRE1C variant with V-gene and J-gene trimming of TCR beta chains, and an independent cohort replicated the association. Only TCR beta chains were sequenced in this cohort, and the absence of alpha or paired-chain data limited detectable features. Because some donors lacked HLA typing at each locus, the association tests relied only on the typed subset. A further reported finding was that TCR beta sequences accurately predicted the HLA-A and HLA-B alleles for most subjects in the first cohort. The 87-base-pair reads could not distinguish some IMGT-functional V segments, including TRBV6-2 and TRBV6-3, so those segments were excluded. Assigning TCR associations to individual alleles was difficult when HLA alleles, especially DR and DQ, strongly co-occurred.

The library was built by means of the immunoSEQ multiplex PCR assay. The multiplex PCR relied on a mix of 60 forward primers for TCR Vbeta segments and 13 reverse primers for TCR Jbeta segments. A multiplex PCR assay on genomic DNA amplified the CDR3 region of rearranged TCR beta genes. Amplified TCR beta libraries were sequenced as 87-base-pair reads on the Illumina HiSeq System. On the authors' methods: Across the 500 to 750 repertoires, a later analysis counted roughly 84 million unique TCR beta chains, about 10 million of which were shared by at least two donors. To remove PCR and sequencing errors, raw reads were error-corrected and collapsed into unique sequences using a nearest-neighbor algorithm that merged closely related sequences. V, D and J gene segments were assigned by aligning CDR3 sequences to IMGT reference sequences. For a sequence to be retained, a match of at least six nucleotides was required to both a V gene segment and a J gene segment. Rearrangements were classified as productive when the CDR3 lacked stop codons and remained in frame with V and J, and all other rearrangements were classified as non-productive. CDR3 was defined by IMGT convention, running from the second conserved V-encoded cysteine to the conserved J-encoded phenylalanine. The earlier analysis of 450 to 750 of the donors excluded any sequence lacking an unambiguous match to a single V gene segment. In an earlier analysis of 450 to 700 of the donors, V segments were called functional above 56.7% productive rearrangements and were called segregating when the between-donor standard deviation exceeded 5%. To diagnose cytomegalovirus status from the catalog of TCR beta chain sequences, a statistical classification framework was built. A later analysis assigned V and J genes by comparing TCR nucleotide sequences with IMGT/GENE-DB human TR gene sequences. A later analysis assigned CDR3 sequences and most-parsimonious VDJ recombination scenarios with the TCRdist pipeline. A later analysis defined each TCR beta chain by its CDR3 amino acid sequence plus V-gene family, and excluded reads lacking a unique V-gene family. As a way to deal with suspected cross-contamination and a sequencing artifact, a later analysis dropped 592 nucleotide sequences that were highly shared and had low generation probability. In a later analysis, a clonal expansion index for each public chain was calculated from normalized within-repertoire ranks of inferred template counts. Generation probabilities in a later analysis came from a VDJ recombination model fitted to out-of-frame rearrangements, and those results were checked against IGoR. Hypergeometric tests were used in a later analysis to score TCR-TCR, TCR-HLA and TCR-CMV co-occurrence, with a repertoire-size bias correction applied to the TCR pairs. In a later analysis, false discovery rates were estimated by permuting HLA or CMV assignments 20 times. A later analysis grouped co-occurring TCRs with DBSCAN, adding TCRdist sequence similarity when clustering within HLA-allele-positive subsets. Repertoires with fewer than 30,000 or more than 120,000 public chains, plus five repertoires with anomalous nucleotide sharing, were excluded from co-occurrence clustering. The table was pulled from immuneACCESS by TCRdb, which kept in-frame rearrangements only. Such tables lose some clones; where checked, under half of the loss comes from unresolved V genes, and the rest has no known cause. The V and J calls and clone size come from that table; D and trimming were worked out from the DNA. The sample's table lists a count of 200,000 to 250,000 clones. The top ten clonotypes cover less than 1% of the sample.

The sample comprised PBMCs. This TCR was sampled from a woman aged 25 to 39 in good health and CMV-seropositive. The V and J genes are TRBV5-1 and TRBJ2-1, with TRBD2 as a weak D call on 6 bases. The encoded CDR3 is CASSPAGSSYNEQFF. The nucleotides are TGCGCCAGCAGCCCAGCGGGTAGCTCCTACAATGAGCAGTTCTTC. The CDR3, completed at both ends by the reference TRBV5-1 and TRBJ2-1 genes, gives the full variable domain KAGVTQTPRYLIKTRGQQVTLSCSPISGHRSVSWYQQTPGQGLQFLFEYFSETQRNKGNFPGRFSGRQFSNSRSEMNVSTLELGDSALYLCASSPAGSSYNEQFFGPGTRLTVL.